Listed below are T cell receptor beta chains from one sample, sequenced in a study of T cells in Graves' hyperthyroidism and ophthalmopathy. TCRdb itself ran the multiplex PCR reads through MiXCR, one entry per CDR3 protein. The profile covers approximately 710,000 distinct CDR3 sequences, with around a sixth appearing a single time and roughly 15% taken by the ten largest. Material: blood. The receptor source for this set is a man aged 45-60 years with Graves' hyperthyroidism. Both conserved end residues are part of each CDR3. A D gene is named only where the DNA matches it firmly. Not every row has a clone size; where given, it reads once, few, many or a size class.

J: TRBJ1-5; D: TRBD1; length: 13; V: TRBV12-3/TRBV12-4; size: many; CDR3: CASRGTGGQPQHF; DNA: TGTGCCAGCAGGGGGACAGGGGGGCAGCCCCAGCATTTT
J: TRBJ2-7; D: TRBD2; length: 14; V: TRBV2; size: many; CDR3: CASSEGTSVHEQYF; DNA: TGTGCCAGCAGTGAAGGGACTAGCGTTCACGAGCAGTACTTC
J: TRBJ2-1; D: TRBD1; length: 15; V: TRBV10-3; size: -; CDR3: CAISGPGQGANEQFF; DNA: TGTGCCATCAGTGGACCGGGACAGGGGGCTAATGAGCAGTTCTTC
J: TRBJ1-1; D: -; length: 11; V: TRBV19; size: few; CDR3: CASASTVGAFF; DNA: TGTGCCAGTGCTTCAACAGTAGGAGCTTTCTTT
J: TRBJ2-1; D: TRBD2; length: 20; V: TRBV11-2; size: -; CDR3: CASQLKILVPGLARNNGQFF; DNA: TGTGCCAGCCAGCTTAAGATTTTAGTCCCGGGACTAGCGCGGAACAATGGGCAGTTCTTC
J: TRBJ2-3; D: TRBD1; length: 18; V: TRBV6-2/TRBV6-3; size: -; CDR3: CASSYEPGQGSITDTQYF; DNA: TGTGCCAGCAGTTACGAACCGGGACAGGGAAGTATCACAGATACGCAGTATTTT
J: TRBJ2-7; D: -; length: 13; V: TRBV12-3/TRBV12-4; size: -; CDR3: CASSLGRAVEQYF; DNA: TGTGCCAGCAGTTTGGGTCGGGCTGTCGAGCAGTACTTC
J: TRBJ2-3; D: -; length: 12; V: TRBV10-3; size: -; CDR3: CATWMSGDTQYF; DNA: TGTGCCACGTGGATGTCTGGAGATACGCAGTATTTT
J: TRBJ2-3; D: -; length: 16; V: TRBV12-3/TRBV12-4; size: -; CDR3: CASSFQGREDTDTQYF; DNA: TGTGCCAGCAGTTTTCAGGGCAGGGAGGACACAGATACGCAGTATTTT
J: TRBJ2-1; D: TRBD2; length: 15; V: TRBV27; size: many; CDR3: CASSTSGLYYNEQFF; DNA: TGTGCCAGCAGTACATCGGGACTATACTACAATGAGCAGTTCTTC
J: TRBJ1-6; D: -; length: 15; V: TRBV18; size: many; CDR3: CASSPLPGEGSPLHF; DNA: TGTGCCAGCTCACCCCTCCCGGGGGAAGGGTCACCCCTCCACTTT
J: TRBJ2-7; D: -; length: 15; V: TRBV10-1; size: -; CDR3: CASSETRGTINEQYF; DNA: TGCGCCAGCAGTGAGACTCGCGGGACAATTAACGAGCAGTACTTC
J: TRBJ1-5; D: -; length: 16; V: TRBV27; size: many; CDR3: CASRTITTGPNQPQHF; DNA: TGTGCCAGCAGAACGATCACCACGGGGCCTAATCAGCCCCAGCATTTT
J: TRBJ1-4; D: -; length: 16; V: TRBV7-8; size: -; CDR3: CASSLARDGGQRKLFF; DNA: TGTGCCAGCAGCTTAGCGAGGGACGGGGGACAACGAAAACTGTTTTTT
J: TRBJ1-4; D: TRBD1; length: 17; V: TRBV20-1; size: few; CDR3: CSARAPTGKLINEKLFF; DNA: TGCAGTGCTAGAGCCCCGACAGGGAAGTTGATTAATGAAAAACTGTTTTTT
J: TRBJ2-5; D: -; length: 17; V: TRBV10-2; size: -; CDR3: CASSESGGTGGRETQYF; DNA: TGCGCCAGCAGTGAGTCGGGCGGGACGGGCGGAAGAGAGACCCAGTACTTC
J: TRBJ1-2; D: -; length: 15; V: TRBV10-3; size: many; CDR3: CAISYRTGTDYGYTF; DNA: TGTGCCATCAGCTATCGTACCGGGACGGACTATGGCTACACCTTC
J: TRBJ2-5; D: -; length: 12; V: TRBV24-1; size: -; CDR3: CATSSFGETQYF; DNA: TGTGCCACCAGTTCGTTTGGTGAGACCCAGTACTTC
J: TRBJ2-7; D: -; length: 12; V: TRBV29-1; size: -; CDR3: CSVEVERYEQYF; DNA: TGCAGCGTTGAGGTGGAAAGATACGAGCAGTACTTC
J: TRBJ2-7; D: TRBD1; length: 18; V: TRBV28; size: many; CDR3: CATNTPRAGGDFSYEQYF; DNA: TGTGCCACAAACACCCCTCGGGCAGGGGGCGACTTCTCCTACGAGCAGTACTTC
J: TRBJ2-2; D: -; length: 18; V: TRBV27; size: few; CDR3: CASSRGTQGPIITGELFF; DNA: TGTGCCAGCAGTCGTGGCACTCAAGGCCCTATTATCACCGGGGAGCTGTTTTTT
J: TRBJ2-2; D: TRBD2; length: 16; V: TRBV27; size: many; CDR3: CASSLRLAGSTGELFF; DNA: TGTGCCAGCAGTTTAAGACTAGCGGGTAGCACCGGGGAGCTGTTTTTT
J: TRBJ1-6; D: TRBD1; length: 15; V: TRBV27; size: many; CDR3: CASSFTGVVGSPLHF; DNA: TGTGCCAGCAGTTTTACAGGGGTAGTAGGGTCACCCCTCCACTTT
J: TRBJ2-3; D: TRBD2; length: 16; V: TRBV2; size: many; CDR3: CASSPELAGGTDTQYF; DNA: TGTGCCAGCAGTCCCGAGTTAGCGGGAGGGACAGATACGCAGTATTTT
J: TRBJ2-7; D: TRBD2; length: 15; V: TRBV20-1; size: many; CDR3: CSARGSSGSSYEQYF; DNA: TGCAGTGCAAGAGGCTCTAGCGGGAGCTCCTACGAGCAGTACTTC
J: TRBJ2-7; D: -; length: 13; V: TRBV7-2; size: many; CDR3: CASSLNRDYEQYF; DNA: TGTGCCAGCAGCTTAAACAGGGATTACGAGCAGTACTTC
J: TRBJ1-1; D: -; length: 16; V: TRBV7-2; size: few; CDR3: CASSLVRGAKNTEAFF; DNA: TGTGCCAGCAGCTTAGTGCGGGGGGCGAAGAACACTGAAGCTTTCTTT